This is a list of T cell receptor beta chains from one sample in a study of CD8+ T cells in alopecia areata. Only in-frame clones appear in the TCRdb table, and some are missing; sequencing was by immunoSEQ multiplex PCR. The sample lists about 160,000 clones; less than 70% were seen once. The material was CD4+ T cells sorted from blood, obtained at week 24, from a patient treated with tofacitinib. The source of these receptors is a human donor with alopecia areata. The CDR3 runs from the conserved cysteine through the conserved F or W. The order of the fields is D gene, V gene, J gene, clone size, CDR3 protein, CDR3 DNA. A D gene is named only where the DNA matches it firmly. Size tells how often a clone was seen (once, few, many) or the class of an expanded clone, and some rows leave it out.

d_gene: NA
v_gene: TRBV30
j_gene: TRBJ2-7
abundance: few
CDR3aa: CAWTDRAYEQYF
CDR3nt: TGTGCCTGGACGGACAGAGCCTACGAGCAGTACTTC

d_gene: NA
v_gene: TRBV30
j_gene: TRBJ2-1
abundance: NA
CDR3aa: CAWSVRGGHNEQFF
CDR3nt: TGTGCCTGGAGTGTACGGGGAGGTCACAATGAGCAGTTCTTC

d_gene: NA
v_gene: TRBV25-1
j_gene: TRBJ1-2
abundance: NA
CDR3aa: CASKAGFVYTF
CDR3nt: TGTGCCAGCAAGGCCGGGTTTGTCTACACCTTC

d_gene: NA
v_gene: TRBV4-2
j_gene: TRBJ1-4
abundance: few
CDR3aa: CASSLSPFRTDEKLFF
CDR3nt: TGTGCCAGCAGCCTCTCCCCTTTTAGGACGGATGAAAAACTGTTTTTT

d_gene: TRBD1
v_gene: TRBV30
j_gene: TRBJ1-5
abundance: NA
CDR3aa: CAWSKGQGGNQPQHF
CDR3nt: TGTGCCTGGAGTAAGGGGCAGGGGGGCAATCAGCCCCAGCATTTT

d_gene: NA
v_gene: TRBV30
j_gene: TRBJ1-2
abundance: NA
CDR3aa: CAGGQRYGYTF
CDR3nt: TGTGCCGGGGGACAACGCTATGGCTACACCTTC

d_gene: NA
v_gene: TRBV19
j_gene: TRBJ2-5
abundance: NA
CDR3aa: CASSNTGQIETQYF
CDR3nt: TGTGCCAGTAGTAATACAGGGCAGATAGAGACCCAGTACTTC

d_gene: NA
v_gene: TRBV30
j_gene: TRBJ1-2
abundance: NA
CDR3aa: CAWSGERWSGYTF
CDR3nt: TGTGCCTGGAGTGGGGAACGGTGGAGCGGCTACACCTTC

d_gene: NA
v_gene: TRBV11-2
j_gene: TRBJ1-6
abundance: NA
CDR3aa: CASSLYTGTGNSPLHF
CDR3nt: TGTGCCAGCAGCTTATATACCGGGACGGGAAATTCACCCCTCCACTTT

d_gene: TRBD1
v_gene: TRBV11-1
j_gene: TRBJ1-2
abundance: NA
CDR3aa: CASSPGTGLEGYTF
CDR3nt: TGTGCCAGCAGCCCTGGGACAGGACTTGAAGGCTACACCTTC

d_gene: NA
v_gene: TRBV29-1
j_gene: TRBJ1-6
abundance: NA
CDR3aa: CSVGGQRFSPLHF
CDR3nt: TGCAGCGTTGGTGGGCAACGATTTTCACCCCTCCACTTT

d_gene: TRBD1
v_gene: TRBV4-2
j_gene: TRBJ2-7
abundance: NA
CDR3aa: CASGPRTGGVYEQYF
CDR3nt: TGTGCCAGCGGCCCAAGGACAGGGGGCGTCTACGAGCAGTACTTC

d_gene: NA
v_gene: TRBV29-1
j_gene: TRBJ1-1
abundance: NA
CDR3aa: CSVEGQINTEAFF
CDR3nt: TGCAGCGTTGAAGGACAGATCAACACTGAAGCTTTCTTT

d_gene: NA
v_gene: TRBV11-3
j_gene: TRBJ2-6
abundance: few
CDR3aa: CASSSWGSSGANVLTF
CDR3nt: TGTGCCAGCAGCTCCTGGGGGAGCTCTGGGGCCAACGTCCTGACTTTC

d_gene: TRBD1
v_gene: TRBV27
j_gene: TRBJ1-6
abundance: NA
CDR3aa: CASRRQGDNSPLHF
CDR3nt: TGTGCCAGCAGAAGACAGGGGGATAATTCACCCCTCCACTTT

d_gene: NA
v_gene: TRBV6-1
j_gene: TRBJ2-3
abundance: few
CDR3aa: CASSEALRGRTDTQYF
CDR3nt: TGTGCCAGCAGTGAAGCGCTCAGGGGTCGCACAGATACGCAGTATTTT

d_gene: TRBD2
v_gene: TRBV5-4
j_gene: TRBJ2-3
abundance: few
CDR3aa: CASSLDGLAGGPAYF
CDR3nt: TGTGCCAGCAGCTTGGATGGACTAGCGGGGGGGCCGGCGTATTTT

d_gene: NA
v_gene: TRBV11-2
j_gene: TRBJ2-3
abundance: NA
CDR3aa: CASRLFRGFSTDTQYF
CDR3nt: TGTGCCAGCAGGCTTTTTCGGGGATTTAGCACAGATACGCAGTATTTT

d_gene: NA
v_gene: TRBV15
j_gene: TRBJ1-4
abundance: NA
CDR3aa: CATSRDRATNEKLFF
CDR3nt: TGTGCCACCAGCAGAGATAGGGCAACTAATGAAAAACTGTTTTTT

d_gene: TRBD1
v_gene: TRBV7-2
j_gene: TRBJ1-5
abundance: NA
CDR3aa: CASSLGRDRGLNQPQHF
CDR3nt: TGTGCCAGCAGCTTAGGGCGGGACAGGGGGTTGAATCAGCCCCAGCATTTT

d_gene: NA
v_gene: TRBV6-6
j_gene: TRBJ2-7
abundance: NA
CDR3aa: CASSWNRRTRGEEQYF
CDR3nt: TGTGCCAGCAGTTGGAACCGTAGGACAAGGGGCGAAGAGCAGTACTTC

d_gene: TRBD1
v_gene: TRBV30
j_gene: TRBJ1-2
abundance: NA
CDR3aa: CAWSAGGSYGYTF
CDR3nt: TGTGCCTGGAGCGCAGGGGGCAGCTATGGCTACACCTTC

d_gene: NA
v_gene: TRBV28
j_gene: TRBJ2-5
abundance: NA
CDR3aa: CASSLSLLGSETQYF
CDR3nt: TGTGCCAGCAGTTTATCCCTCCTAGGGTCGGAGACCCAGTACTTC

d_gene: NA
v_gene: TRBV10-3
j_gene: TRBJ1-2
abundance: NA
CDR3aa: CAIPDQNYGYTF
CDR3nt: TGTGCCATCCCAGACCAGAACTATGGCTACACCTTC

d_gene: NA
v_gene: TRBV30
j_gene: TRBJ2-1
abundance: NA
CDR3aa: CACALDSPYNEQFF
CDR3nt: TGTGCCTGCGCCCTGGACAGCCCTTACAATGAGCAGTTCTTC

d_gene: NA
v_gene: TRBV5-5
j_gene: TRBJ2-3
abundance: NA
CDR3aa: CASSYRSLSTDTQYF
CDR3nt: TGTGCCAGCAGCTACAGGAGCCTTAGCACAGATACGCAGTATTTT

d_gene: TRBD1
v_gene: TRBV2
j_gene: TRBJ2-7
abundance: NA
CDR3aa: CASRGNRDRGSYEQYF
CDR3nt: TGTGCCAGCAGGGGGAACCGGGACAGGGGCTCCTACGAGCAGTACTTC

d_gene: TRBD1
v_gene: TRBV30
j_gene: TRBJ1-1
abundance: NA
CDR3aa: CAWGTGVTEAFF
CDR3nt: TGTGCCTGGGGGACAGGGGTGACTGAAGCTTTCTTT

d_gene: NA
v_gene: TRBV6-5
j_gene: TRBJ2-5
abundance: NA
CDR3aa: CASRQGEEETQYF
CDR3nt: TGTGCCAGCAGGCAGGGCGAGGAAGAGACCCAGTACTTC

d_gene: NA
v_gene: TRBV4-1
j_gene: TRBJ1-5
abundance: NA
CDR3aa: CASSQAGDPGIQPQHF
CDR3nt: TGCGCCAGCAGCCAAGCTGGGGATCCCGGGATTCAGCCCCAGCATTTT

d_gene: NA
v_gene: TRBV30
j_gene: TRBJ1-1
abundance: NA
CDR3aa: CAWTNLRGTEAFF
CDR3nt: TGTGCCTGGACTAACCTCAGGGGCACTGAAGCTTTCTTT

d_gene: TRBD2
v_gene: TRBV30
j_gene: TRBJ2-2
abundance: NA
CDR3aa: CAWSELAGPKLSGGELFF
CDR3nt: TGTGCCTGGAGTGAGCTAGCGGGGCCCAAGCTATCGGGCGGGGAGCTGTTTTTT

d_gene: TRBD2
v_gene: TRBV5-4
j_gene: TRBJ2-5
abundance: NA
CDR3aa: CASSPGLAGGPEETQYF
CDR3nt: TGTGCCAGCAGCCCGGGACTAGCGGGGGGGCCTGAGGAGACCCAGTACTTC

d_gene: NA
v_gene: TRBV9
j_gene: TRBJ2-1
abundance: once
CDR3aa: CASSVAGDGYNEQFF
CDR3nt: TGTGCCAGCAGCGTAGCCGGGGATGGGTACAATGAGCAGTTCTTC

d_gene: TRBD1
v_gene: TRBV7-2
j_gene: TRBJ2-3
abundance: few
CDR3aa: CASSFSGTDTDTQYF
CDR3nt: TGTGCCAGCAGCTTCTCCGGGACAGACACAGATACGCAGTATTTT

d_gene: NA
v_gene: TRBV7-9
j_gene: TRBJ1-2
abundance: once
CDR3aa: CASGLSGGGAGYTF
CDR3nt: TGTGCCAGCGGACTAAGCGGTGGAGGGGCTGGCTACACCTTC

d_gene: NA
v_gene: TRBV15
j_gene: TRBJ2-2
abundance: many
CDR3aa: CATSRDAITGELFF
CDR3nt: TGTGCCACCAGCAGAGATGCAATCACCGGGGAGCTGTTTTTT

d_gene: NA
v_gene: TRBV30
j_gene: TRBJ2-2
abundance: NA
CDR3aa: CAWAWFANTGELFF
CDR3nt: TGTGCCTGGGCGTGGTTCGCGAACACCGGGGAGCTGTTTTTT

d_gene: TRBD1
v_gene: TRBV18
j_gene: TRBJ2-5
abundance: few
CDR3aa: CASSPTGNGETQYF
CDR3nt: TGTGCCAGCTCACCGACAGGGAACGGAGAGACCCAGTACTTC

d_gene: NA
v_gene: TRBV6-5
j_gene: TRBJ1-6
abundance: NA
CDR3aa: CASSYSPNSPLHF
CDR3nt: TGTGCCAGCAGTTACTCGCCCAATTCACCCCTCCACTTT

d_gene: NA
v_gene: TRBV5-6
j_gene: TRBJ1-1
abundance: NA
CDR3aa: CASSLFIATEAFF
CDR3nt: TGTGCCAGCAGCTTGTTTATCGCCACTGAAGCTTTCTTT

d_gene: NA
v_gene: TRBV4-1
j_gene: TRBJ2-3
abundance: NA
CDR3aa: CASSQEGDTQYF
CDR3nt: TGCGCCAGCAGCCAAGAAGGGGATACGCAGTATTTT

d_gene: NA
v_gene: TRBV15
j_gene: TRBJ2-4
abundance: NA
CDR3aa: CATSRGSGTPERNIQYF
CDR3nt: TGTGCCACCAGCAGAGGCTCCGGGACCCCAGAGAGGAACATTCAGTACTTC

d_gene: NA
v_gene: TRBV2
j_gene: TRBJ1-1
abundance: NA
CDR3aa: CASSSSFRTEAFF
CDR3nt: TGTGCCAGCAGCTCATCATTTCGGACTGAAGCTTTCTTT

d_gene: TRBD1
v_gene: TRBV5-1
j_gene: TRBJ2-7
abundance: NA
CDR3aa: CASSLVGTGPYEQYF
CDR3nt: TGCGCCAGCAGCTTGGTAGGGACAGGGCCCTACGAGCAGTACTTC

d_gene: NA
v_gene: TRBV29-1
j_gene: TRBJ2-2
abundance: NA
CDR3aa: CSVVIGLAAGELFF
CDR3nt: TGCAGCGTTGTAATAGGCCTAGCCGCCGGGGAGCTGTTTTTT

d_gene: TRBD1
v_gene: TRBV6-1
j_gene: TRBJ1-5
abundance: NA
CDR3aa: CASNTEQGYQPQHF
CDR3nt: TGTGCCAGCAATACCGAACAGGGGTACCAGCCCCAGCATTTT

d_gene: TRBD2
v_gene: TRBV4-1
j_gene: TRBJ2-7
abundance: NA
CDR3aa: CASSQLPSGGPWEQYF
CDR3nt: TGCGCCAGCAGCCAATTGCCTAGCGGGGGGCCGTGGGAGCAGTACTTC

d_gene: NA
v_gene: TRBV5-6
j_gene: TRBJ1-2
abundance: NA
CDR3aa: CASSLGTGYGYTF
CDR3nt: TGTGCCAGCAGCTTGGGAACAGGGTACGGCTACACCTTC

d_gene: TRBD1
v_gene: TRBV5-6
j_gene: TRBJ2-2
abundance: NA
CDR3aa: CASSPRTGVVGELFF
CDR3nt: TGTGCCAGCAGCCCAAGGACAGGGGTCGTCGGGGAGCTGTTTTTT

d_gene: NA
v_gene: TRBV9
j_gene: TRBJ2-2
abundance: NA
CDR3aa: CASSGENTGELFF
CDR3nt: TGTGCCAGCAGCGGCGAGAACACCGGGGAGCTGTTTTTT